The 15 T cell receptor beta chains below all came from one sample that was sequenced in a study of cytomegalovirus exposure and HLA in healthy donors. The PCR contained 60 Vbeta and 13 Jbeta primers. The table came from immunoSEQ multiplex PCR; TCRdb's copy has only in-frame clones and leaves some out. The table for this sample gives approximately 200,000 clones. The sample taken for sequencing was PBMCs. The receptors were sampled from a boy younger than 18 in good health and CMV-seronegative.

The J gene is TRBJ1-1, the V gene TRBV28; a possible D gene is TRBD1 (5 bases). Germline V gene sequence: CDR1 MDHEN, CDR2 SYDVKM. V gave up 11 bases and J gave up 5 bases, with 15 bases separating them. The CDR3 covers 12 residues. The CDR3 DNA reads as TGTGCCGGAGGGTGGGGGTTAACTGAAGCTTTCTTT. It translates to CAGGWGLTEAFF.

Of note for this clone: This sample includes further DNA sequences coding for the same CDR3. The chain recombines TRBV7-2 with TRBJ2-3, with 10 bases that match TRBD2. Per the germline V gene, CDR1 is SGHTA and CDR2 is FQGNSA. J was trimmed by 0 bases and V by 0 bases; bases with no gene match: 3. The CDR3 is 17 amino acids. This CDR3 is CASSLASGGASTDTQYF. The CDR3 DNA sequence: TGTGCCAGCAGCTTAGCGAGCGGGGGGGCAAGCACAGATACGCAGTATTTT. The full variable domain, completed using reference TRBV7-2 and TRBJ2-3, is GAGVSQSPSNKVTEKGKDVELRCDPISGHTALYWYRQSLGQGLEFLIYFQGNSAPDKSGLPSDRFSAERTGGSVSTLTIQRTQQEDSAVYLCASSLASGGASTDTQYFGPGTRLTVL.

The rearrangement joins TRBV6-5 to TRBJ2-7; 11 bases are shared with TRBD2. CDR1 is MNHEY, CDR2 SVGAGI, per germline. After removal of 7 bases from V and 5 bases from J, the junction contained 10 bases not matched to a gene. CDR3 length: 15 residues. The CDR3 region has the DNA TGTGCCAGCAACGAGATAGCGGGGGGGCGACACGAGCAGTACTTC. Translation gives CASNEIAGGRHEQYF.

The chain links TRBV6-1 to TRBJ2-7, with D hard to call. Trimming left V 0 bases short and J 5 bases short, with 8 bases between. This CDR3 comprises 13 residues. CDR1 is MNHNS, CDR2 SASEGT, per germline. CDR3 sequence (DNA): TGTGCCAGCAGTGAAGCGGGCGCTAACGAGCAGTACTTC. Amino acids: CASSEAGANEQYF.

V usage is TRBV19 and J usage is TRBJ1-5; a possible D gene is TRBD1 (5 bases). V gave up 10 bases and J gave up 3 bases, with 19 bases separating them. Germline V gene lookup returns CDR1 LNHDA and CDR2 SQIVND (reference sequence). The CDR3 covers 15 residues. CDR3 residues: CAISRDSRLNQPQHF. The CDR3 region has the DNA TGTGCCATCTCGAGAGACAGTCGACTCAATCAGCCCCAGCATTTT.

The rearrangement joins TRBV28 to TRBJ2-7, with 7 bases that match TRBD1. The germline gives CDR1 MDHEN, CDR2 SYDVKM. The V and J ends lost 6 bases and 2 bases, in that order; junction bases with no gene match: 4. This CDR3 region has 13 residues. The CDR3 nucleotides read TGTGCCAGCAGGACGGGACAGACCTACGAGCAGTACTTC. The encoded protein is CASRTGQTYEQYF.

The chain couples TRBV27 to TRBJ1-5; perhaps TRBD1 as D (5 bases). The CDR3 spans 12 residues. Germline lookup yields CDR1 MNHEY and CDR2 SMNVEV (reference sequence). V gave up 9 bases and J gave up 6 bases, with 12 bases separating them. CDR3 in DNA: TGTGCCAGTGGGTGGGGCTCTCAGCCCCAGCATTTT. This encodes CASGWGSQPQHF.

The gene calls are TRBV5-1 and TRBJ2-7; TRBD1 aligns across 7 bases. After removal of 1 base from V and 8 bases from J, the junction contained 15 bases not matched to a gene. The CDR3 covers 16 residues. The V gene's germline CDR1 is SGHRS and CDR2 YFSETQ. The CDR3 is CASSLNRGQLPTKQYF. The CDR3, as DNA: TGCGCCAGCAGCTTGAATAGGGGACAGTTACCTACGAAGCAGTACTTC.

The chain links TRBV19 to TRBJ1-5, with D perhaps matching TRBD1 (5 bases). Germline values: CDR1 LNHDA, CDR2 SQIVND (reference sequence). Trimming took 2 bases from V and 5 from J, leaving 16 bases between them. CDR3 length: 16 residues. The CDR3 nucleotides are TGTGCCAGTAGTATAAACGGAAACAGGATGGATCAGCCCCAGCATTTT. This encodes CASSINGNRMDQPQHF. The full variable domain, with the rest looked up from reference TRBV19 and TRBJ1-5, is DGGITQSPKYLFRKEGQNVTLSCEQNLNHDAMYWYRQDPGQGLRLIYYSQIVNDFQKGDIAEGYSVSREKKESFPLTVTSAQKNPTAFYLCASSINGNRMDQPQHFGDGTRLSIL.

This rearrangement joins TRBV4-2 to TRBJ2-7; perhaps TRBD2 as D (5 bases). Germline values: CDR1 LGHNA, CDR2 YNFKEQ. The CDR3 spans 16 residues. Trimming shortened V by 0 bases and J by 5 bases, and 17 bases separated the two germline ends. DNA of the CDR3: TGTGCCAGCAGCCAAGAACGGGGTATCCTATGGGACGAGCAGTACTTC. Its translation: CASSQERGILWDEQYF.

The chain combines TRBV10-3 with TRBJ2-5, with D hard to call. The CDR3 is made up of 13 amino acids. The germline gives CDR1 ENHRY, CDR2 SYGVKD. V lost 4 bases and J 2 bases, leaving 8 bases between the germline ends. CDR3 sequence: CAISARSQETQYF. The CDR3 region has the DNA TGTGCCATCAGTGCCCGCAGTCAAGAGACCCAGTACTTC.

This rearrangement joins TRBV5-8 to TRBJ2-7; 9 bases are shared with TRBD2. With V trimmed by 0 bases and J by 5 bases, 6 bases remained unmatched. This CDR3 contains 15 residues. Germline V CDR1 and CDR2: SGHTS, YDEGEE. The CDR3 here is CASSLVSGGRHEQYF. The CDR3 nucleotides are TGTGCCAGCAGCTTGGTGAGCGGGGGGAGACACGAGCAGTACTTC.

The V and J genes are TRBV6-1 and TRBJ2-7; no clear D gene. The CDR3 runs 16 residues. Trimming stripped 0 bases from V and 6 bases from J, with 18 bases between. Germline CDR1 and CDR2: MNHNS and SASEGT. The CDR3 sequence: CASSEAFMRSTGEQYF. DNA of the CDR3: TGTGCCAGCAGTGAAGCCTTTATGAGGAGTACTGGCGAGCAGTACTTC.

The rearrangement uses TRBV5-1 and TRBJ2-7, with 7 positions matching TRBD1. Germline CDR1 reads SGHRS; CDR2 reads YFSETQ. The CDR3 consists of 13 residues. After removal of 4 bases from V and 5 bases from J, the junction contained 6 bases not matched to a gene. For the CDR3, the DNA is TGCGCCAGCAGCGATCTACAGGGGAACGAGCAGTACTTC. Protein: CASSDLQGNEQYF.

The genes are TRBV2 and TRBJ2-5; the D gene is possibly TRBD2 (5 bases). Trimming removed 6 bases at V and 5 bases at J, with 34 bases between. Germline CDR1 and CDR2: SNHLY and FYNNEI. CDR3 length: 20 amino acids. The CDR3 spells CASSTFYRGHLRSDRETQYF. Here the CDR3 DNA reads TGTGCCAGCAGCACCTTCTACCGAGGGCATTTACGGTCCGATAGGGAGACCCAGTACTTC. Drawing the rest from reference TRBV2 and TRBJ2-5, the complete variable domain is EPEVTQTPSHQVTQMGQEVILRCVPISNHLYFYWYRQILGQKVEFLVSFYNNEISEKSEIFDDQFSVERPDGSNFTLKIRSTKLEDSAMYFCASSTFYRGHLRSDRETQYFGPGTRLLVL.